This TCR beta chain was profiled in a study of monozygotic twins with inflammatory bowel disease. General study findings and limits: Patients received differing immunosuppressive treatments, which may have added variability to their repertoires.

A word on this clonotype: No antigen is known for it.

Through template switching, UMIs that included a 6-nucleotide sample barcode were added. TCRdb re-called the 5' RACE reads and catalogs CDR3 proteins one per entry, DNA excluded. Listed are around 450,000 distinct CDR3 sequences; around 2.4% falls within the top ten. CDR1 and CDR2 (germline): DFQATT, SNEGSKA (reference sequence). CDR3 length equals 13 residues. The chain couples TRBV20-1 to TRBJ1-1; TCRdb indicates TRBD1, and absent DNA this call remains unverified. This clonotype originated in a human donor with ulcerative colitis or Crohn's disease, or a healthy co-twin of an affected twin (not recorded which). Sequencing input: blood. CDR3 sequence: CSASTEANTEAFF.